The 17 T cell receptor beta chains presented below share a single source sample, sequenced in a study of post-analysis software for immune sequencing data. Prepared TCR beta cDNA libraries contained unique molecular identifiers. TCRdb used MiXCR to reprocess the PCR reads, holding one entry per CDR3 protein. The sample holds around 150,000 distinct CDR3 sequences; 35% to 40% are singletons and the top ten take 25% to 30%. The source was blood, collected after autologous hematopoietic stem cell transplantation. These receptors came from a girl under 18 with multiple sclerosis.

The rearrangement links TRBV12-3 or TRBV12-4 to TRBJ1-1, with D unclear. This CDR3 comprises 15 residues. Trimming took off 3 bases at V and 0 bases at J, with 11 bases between the two ends. Here the CDR3 DNA reads TGTGCCAGCAGTTTCGGTGGGAACATGAACACTGAAGCTTTCTTT. This sequence encodes CASSFGGNMNTEAFF.

The chain links TRBV30 to TRBJ2-7, with D possibly matching TRBD2 (6 bases). CDR3 length equals 14 residues. Trimming took 0 bases from V and 2 from J, leaving 11 bases between them. The germline CDR1 and CDR2 sequences are GTSNPN and SVGIG (reference sequence). CDR3 in amino acids: CAWSVARDPYEQYF. As DNA, the CDR3 is TGTGCCTGGAGTGTAGCGCGGGACCCCTACGAGCAGTACTTC.

The V and J genes are TRBV21-1 and TRBJ2-5. The tail of the sequence fits TRBJ2-1 better, so the J call may be wrong. TRBV21-1 is noted as a pseudogene. The CDR3 contains 16 residues. CDR3 residues: CASSKGVKTRQETQFF. CDR3 bases: TGTGCCAGCAGCAAAGGAGTTAAGACACGACAAGAGACCCAGTTCTTC.

This clonotype has only a few counts. V is TRBV6-1 and J is TRBJ2-7, with 13 bases matching TRBD2. The ends lost 3 bases at V and 0 bases at J; junction bases unmatched: 5. CDR1 is MNHNS and CDR2 is SASEGT in the germline V gene. CDR3 size: 17 residues. The CDR3 loop is CASSERTSGSVSYEQYF. Here the CDR3 DNA reads TGTGCCAGCAGTGAGCGGACTAGCGGGAGTGTCTCCTACGAGCAGTACTTC.

Remarks on this clonotype: A junction boundary mismatches the germline segment, possibly from a read error. This chain connects TRBV6-2 or TRBV6-3 to TRBJ1-2; D possibly corresponds to TRBD1 (5 bases). Germline assignment: CDR1 MNHEY and CDR2 SVGEGT. This CDR3 has 12 residues. In DNA, the CDR3 is TGTGCCAGCACGGGGGGAAACTGTGGCTACACCTTC. Translating it yields CASTGGNCGYTF.

The DNA of the CDR3 is TGTGCCACCAGGGGGGCCACGACAGATACGCAGTATTTT. Translating it yields CATRGATTDTQYF. The rearrangement uses TRBV24-1 and TRBJ2-3; D possibly corresponds to TRBD1 (6 bases). V was trimmed by 7 bases and J by 3 bases, leaving 10 bases between them. Looked up from germline, CDR1 is KGHDR and CDR2 is SFDVKD. This CDR3 is 13 amino acids long.

The chain recombines TRBV6-6 with TRBJ2-5; TRBD1 matches 8 bases. The CDR3 is made up of 14 amino acids. Germline CDR1 is MNHNY and CDR2 is SVGAGI (reference sequence). V was clipped by 5 bases and J by 5 bases; unmatched bases: 7. In nucleotides, the CDR3 is TGTGCCAGCAGTCAGAGGACAGGGCGGGAGACCCAGTACTTC. This gives the protein CASSQRTGRETQYF.

The chain uses TRBV7-2 and TRBJ2-7; D call uncertain. CDR3 size: 13 residues. The V gene's germline CDR1 is SGHTA and CDR2 FQGNSA. Trimming cost V 5 bases and J 7 bases, with 15 bases left between them. The CDR3 loop reads CASSLNGFGEQYF. The CDR3, as DNA: TGTGCCAGCAGCCTAAATGGGTTCGGGGAGCAGTACTTC.

This clonotype was observed a few times. The V and J genes are TRBV6-1 and TRBJ2-7, with unresolved D. Trimming took 6 bases from V and 4 from J, leaving 19 bases between them. There are 15 residues in the CDR3. Germline loops: CDR1 MNHNS, CDR2 SASEGT. The CDR3 spells CASSENDRGLYEQYF. CDR3 coding DNA: TGTGCCAGCAGCGAAAACGACCGTGGTTTATACGAGCAGTACTTC.

For this clonotype: One base away lies a much larger clone, so this may be a sequencing read error. V is TRBV10-3 and J is TRBJ2-1, with 9 bases that match TRBD2. Unmatched junction bases numbered 12, after V lost 6 bases and J lost 9 bases. Germline assignment: CDR1 ENHRY and CDR2 SYGVKD. This CDR3 is built from 15 residues. The CDR3 spells CAISPTSGSGGEQFF. As DNA, the CDR3 is TGTGCCATCAGCCCAACTAGCGGGTCTGGCGGTGAGCAGTTCTTC.

The chain carries TRBV24-1 and TRBJ2-1, with TRBD2 as a possible D gene (5 bases). CDR1 KGHDR and CDR2 SFDVKD come from the germline V gene. Trimming took off 5 bases at V and 0 bases at J, with 13 bases between the two ends. CDR3 length equals 16 residues. In DNA, the CDR3 is TGTGCCACCAGTGTCGGACTGTCTAGCTCCTACAATGAGCAGTTCTTC. This translates into CATSVGLSSSYNEQFF.

This clonotype has a count of ten or more. The chain combines TRBV24-1 with TRBJ2-1, with 11 bases fitting TRBD2. From germline, CDR1 is KGHDR and CDR2 SFDVKD. This CDR3 is built from 16 residues. V trimming: 5 bases; J trimming: 7 bases; junction bases outside the gene matches: 9. The CDR3 nucleotides are TGTGCCACCAGTGCCCATAGCGGGAGGGCCTTGAATGAGCAGTTCTTC. Translated, it gives CATSAHSGRALNEQFF.

The chain employs TRBV28 and TRBJ2-6; D is perhaps TRBD1 (6 bases). The CDR3 sequence is 16 residues long. Germline V lookup: CDR1 MDHEN, CDR2 SYDVKM. V was clipped by 10 bases and J by 1 base, with 17 bases between them. CDR3 amino acids: CATNIQGPSGANVLTF. In DNA, the CDR3 is TGTGCCACAAACATACAGGGTCCGTCTGGGGCCAACGTCCTGACTTTC.

Here the CDR3 reads CASSLGQGNSPLHF. DNA for the CDR3: TGTGCCAGCAGCCTGGGACAGGGGAATTCACCCCTCCACTTT. V usage is TRBV3-1 and J usage is TRBJ1-6; the match to TRBD1 covers 10 bases. The junction had 1 base not matched to a gene; V was cut back by 4 bases and J by 7 bases. Germline V gene data show CDR1 as LGHDT and CDR2 as YNNKEL (reference sequence). The CDR3 runs 14 residues.

This clonotype was seen only a few times. This chain links TRBV4-3 with TRBJ1-2; TRBD1 might be the D (6 bases). Germline CDR1 LGHNA, CDR2 YSLEER. Trimming shortened V by 0 bases and J by 8 bases, and 16 bases separated the two germline ends. The CDR3 runs 15 residues. The CDR3 nucleotides read TGCGCCAGCAGCCAAGAAGGACAGAGAGGGGGGGGCTACACCTTC. This sequence encodes CASSQEGQRGGGYTF.

J is TRBJ2-3 and V is TRBV20-1, with 10 bases lining up with TRBD1. This CDR3 contains 14 residues. J lost 4 bases, V lost 6 bases, and 7 bases had no gene match. The V gene's germline CDR1 is DFQATT and CDR2 SNEGSKA (reference sequence). DNA of the CDR3: TGCAGTGCCCCGACCGGGACAGGGGCAGATACGCAGTATTTT. Amino acids: CSAPTGTGADTQYF.

The chain joins TRBV6-4 to TRBJ2-3, with D unresolved. The CDR3 totals 13 residues. Germline V gene data show CDR1 as MRHNA and CDR2 as SNTAGT. The V and J ends lost 6 bases and 3 bases respectively, with 10 bases between them. Here the CDR3 reads CASRDQETDTQYF. CDR3 nucleotide sequence: TGTGCCAGCAGGGATCAGGAGACAGATACGCAGTATTTT.